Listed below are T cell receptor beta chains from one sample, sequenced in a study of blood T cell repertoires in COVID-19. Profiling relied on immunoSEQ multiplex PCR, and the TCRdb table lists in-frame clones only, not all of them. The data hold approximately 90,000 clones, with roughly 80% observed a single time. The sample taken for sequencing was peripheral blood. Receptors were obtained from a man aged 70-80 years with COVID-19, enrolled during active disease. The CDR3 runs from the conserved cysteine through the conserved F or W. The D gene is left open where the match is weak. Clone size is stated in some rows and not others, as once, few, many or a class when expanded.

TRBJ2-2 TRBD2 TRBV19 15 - TGTGCCAGTAGACCAGCAGGGAGGGGCACCGGGGAGCTGTTTTTT CASRPAGRGTGELFF
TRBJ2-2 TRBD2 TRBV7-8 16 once TGTGCCAGCAGCTTTCTGCCTAGCGGGGGTACCGGGGAGCTGTTTTTT CASSFLPSGGTGELFF
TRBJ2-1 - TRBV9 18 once TGTGCCAGCAGCGTAGAACAGGTCCCAGATATCTCCTACAATGAGCAGTTCTTC CASSVEQVPDISYNEQFF
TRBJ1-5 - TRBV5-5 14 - TGTGCCAGCAGCTTGGACCCCCTATACCAGCCCCAGCATTTT CASSLDPLYQPQHF
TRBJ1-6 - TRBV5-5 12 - TGTGCCAGCAGCTCCCTGGGGGGTGCCCTCCACTTT CASSSLGGALHF
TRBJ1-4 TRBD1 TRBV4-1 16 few TGCGCCAGCAGCCAAGGCTTTACAGGGGGAGTTGAAAAACTGTTTTTT CASSQGFTGGVEKLFF
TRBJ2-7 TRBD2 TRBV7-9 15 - TGTGCCAGCAGCCCTCCCGGAGCGGGGTCCTACGAGCAGTACTTC CASSPPGAGSYEQYF
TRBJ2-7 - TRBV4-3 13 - TGCGCCAGCAGCCAAGTACTAGGTTACGAGCAGTACTTC CASSQVLGYEQYF
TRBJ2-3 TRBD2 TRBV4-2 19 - TGTGCCAGCAGCCAAGTGAGGGCACCGGCTAGCGGGAGAACAGATACGCAGTATTTT CASSQVRAPASGRTDTQYF
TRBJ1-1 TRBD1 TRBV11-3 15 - TGTGCCAGCAGCTTAGCGCAGGGGGCGCGGACTGAAGCTTTCTTT CASSLAQGARTEAFF
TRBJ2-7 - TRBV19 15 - TGTGCCAGTAGTCTGTACTCGGGGTTCTCCTACGAGCAGTACTTC CASSLYSGFSYEQYF
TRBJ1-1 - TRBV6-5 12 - TGTGCCACCCAGCGGGGTAACACTGAAGCTTTCTTT CATQRGNTEAFF
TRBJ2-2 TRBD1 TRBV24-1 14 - TGTGCCACCAGTCTCACAGGGGGCTCGGGGGAGCTGTTTTTT CATSLTGGSGELFF
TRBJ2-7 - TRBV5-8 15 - TGTGCCAGCAGCTTACCCCGGGTGAGCTCCTACGAGCAGTACTTC CASSLPRVSSYEQYF
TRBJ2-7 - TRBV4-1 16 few TGCGCCAGCAGCCAAGAGGAGAGCTACTACTCCTACGAGCAGTACTTC CASSQEESYYSYEQYF
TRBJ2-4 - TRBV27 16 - TGTGCCAGCAGTTTAGACCAACCAGGAGCCAAAAACATTCAGTACTTC CASSLDQPGAKNIQYF
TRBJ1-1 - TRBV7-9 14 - TGTGCCAGCAGCCTAAGACAGGTGGGCACTGAAGCTTTCTTT CASSLRQVGTEAFF
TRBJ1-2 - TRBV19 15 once TGTGCCAGTACGGACGGCAGCGCTAGCGAGTATGGCTACACCTTC CASTDGSASEYGYTF
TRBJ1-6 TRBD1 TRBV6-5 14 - TGTGCCAGCAGGGGCGGACAGGGATTTGGGCCCCTCCACTTT CASRGGQGFGPLHF
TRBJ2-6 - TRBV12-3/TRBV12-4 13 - TGTGCCAGCAGCCCCACTGGGGCCAACGTCCTGACTTTC CASSPTGANVLTF
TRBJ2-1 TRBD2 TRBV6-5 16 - TGTGCCAGCAGTTACGGCGGGAGGTACTCCTACAATGAGCAGTTCTTC CASSYGGRYSYNEQFF
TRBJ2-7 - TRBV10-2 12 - TGCGCCAGCAGAGCAGGGGCCTACGAGCAGTACTTC CASRAGAYEQYF
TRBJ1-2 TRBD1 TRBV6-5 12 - TGTGCCAGCCTTGGACAGGGGATGGGCTACACCTTC CASLGQGMGYTF
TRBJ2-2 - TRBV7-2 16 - TGTGCCAGCAGCTTGGCGGGAACGGCCGGAGCCGGGGAGCTGTTTTTT CASSLAGTAGAGELFF